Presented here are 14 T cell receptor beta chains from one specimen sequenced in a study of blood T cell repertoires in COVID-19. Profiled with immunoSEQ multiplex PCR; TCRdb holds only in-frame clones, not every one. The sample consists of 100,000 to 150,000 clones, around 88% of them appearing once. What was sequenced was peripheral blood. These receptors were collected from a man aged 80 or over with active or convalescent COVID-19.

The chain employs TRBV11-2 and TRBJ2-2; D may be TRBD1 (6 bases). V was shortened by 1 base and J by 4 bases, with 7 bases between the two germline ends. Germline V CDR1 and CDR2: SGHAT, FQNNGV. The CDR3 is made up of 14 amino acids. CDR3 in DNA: TGTGCCAGCAGCTTAGCAGGGGCCACCGGGGAGCTGTTTTTT. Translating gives CASSLAGATGELFF.

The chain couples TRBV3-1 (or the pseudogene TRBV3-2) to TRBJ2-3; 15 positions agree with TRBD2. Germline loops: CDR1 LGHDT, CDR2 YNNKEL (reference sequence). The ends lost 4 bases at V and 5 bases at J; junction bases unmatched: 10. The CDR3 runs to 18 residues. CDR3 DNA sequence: TGTGCCAGCAGCCCGACTCGGACTAGCGGGGGGGTACGAGATACGCAGTATTTT. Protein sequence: CASSPTRTSGGVRDTQYF.

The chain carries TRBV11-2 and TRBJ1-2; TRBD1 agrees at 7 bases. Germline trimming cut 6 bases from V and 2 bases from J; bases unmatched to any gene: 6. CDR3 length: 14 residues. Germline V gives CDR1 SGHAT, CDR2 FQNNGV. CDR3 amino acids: CASSPGQENYGYTF. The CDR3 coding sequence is TGTGCCAGCAGTCCTGGACAGGAGAACTATGGCTACACCTTC.

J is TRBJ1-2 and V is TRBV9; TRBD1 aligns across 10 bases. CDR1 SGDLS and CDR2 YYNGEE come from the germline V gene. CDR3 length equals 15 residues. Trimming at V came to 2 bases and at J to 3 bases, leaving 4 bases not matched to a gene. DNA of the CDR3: TGTGCCAGCAGCGTCCGGGACAGGGGCGACTATGGCTACACCTTC. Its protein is CASSVRDRGDYGYTF.

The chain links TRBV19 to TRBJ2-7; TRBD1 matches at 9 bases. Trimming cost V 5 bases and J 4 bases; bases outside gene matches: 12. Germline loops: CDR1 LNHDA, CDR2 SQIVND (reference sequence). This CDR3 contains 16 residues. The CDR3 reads CASSSAGTGKEYEQYF. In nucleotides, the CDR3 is TGTGCCAGTAGTTCCGCCGGGACAGGGAAGGAATACGAGCAGTACTTC.

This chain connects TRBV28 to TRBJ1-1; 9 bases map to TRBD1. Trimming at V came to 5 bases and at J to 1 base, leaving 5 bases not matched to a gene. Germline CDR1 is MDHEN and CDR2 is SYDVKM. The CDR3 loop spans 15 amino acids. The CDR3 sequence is CASSPWTGANTEAFF. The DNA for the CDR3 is TGTGCCAGCAGTCCTTGGACAGGGGCGAACACTGAAGCTTTCTTT.

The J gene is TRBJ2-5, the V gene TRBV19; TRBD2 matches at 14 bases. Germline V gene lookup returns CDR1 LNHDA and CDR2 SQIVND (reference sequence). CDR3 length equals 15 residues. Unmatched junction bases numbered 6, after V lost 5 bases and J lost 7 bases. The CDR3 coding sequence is TGTGCCAGTAGTCTGGGACTAGCGGGGGTGGCGACCCAGTACTTC. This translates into CASSLGLAGVATQYF. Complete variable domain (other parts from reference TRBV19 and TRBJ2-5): DGGITQSPKYLFRKEGQNVTLSCEQNLNHDAMYWYRQDPGQGLRLIYYSQIVNDFQKGDIAEGYSVSREKKESFPLTVTSAQKNPTAFYLCASSLGLAGVATQYFGPGTRLLVL.

The CDR3 bases are TGTGCCAGCAGTCCGTCGGACAGGAACACTGAAGCTTTCTTT. Protein sequence: CASSPSDRNTEAFF. This sequence joins TRBV3-1 (or the pseudogene TRBV3-2) and TRBJ1-1, with D tentatively TRBD1 (6 bases). From germline, CDR1 is LGHDT and CDR2 YNNKEL (reference sequence). CDR3 length equals 14 residues. The V end lost 6 bases, the J end lost 1 base, and 12 bases lay between the germline ends.

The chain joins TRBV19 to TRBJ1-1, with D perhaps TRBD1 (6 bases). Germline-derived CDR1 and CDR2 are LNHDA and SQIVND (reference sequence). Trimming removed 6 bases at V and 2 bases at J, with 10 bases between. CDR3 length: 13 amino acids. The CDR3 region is CASSPTGNTEAFF. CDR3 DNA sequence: TGTGCCAGTAGCCCGACAGGTAACACTGAAGCTTTCTTT.

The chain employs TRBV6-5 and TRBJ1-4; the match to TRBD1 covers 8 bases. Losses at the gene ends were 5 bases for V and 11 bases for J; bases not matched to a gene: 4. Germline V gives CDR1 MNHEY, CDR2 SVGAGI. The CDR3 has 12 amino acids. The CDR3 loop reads CASSRRDRKLFF. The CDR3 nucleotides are TGTGCCAGCAGTCGCCGGGACAGGAAACTGTTTTTT.

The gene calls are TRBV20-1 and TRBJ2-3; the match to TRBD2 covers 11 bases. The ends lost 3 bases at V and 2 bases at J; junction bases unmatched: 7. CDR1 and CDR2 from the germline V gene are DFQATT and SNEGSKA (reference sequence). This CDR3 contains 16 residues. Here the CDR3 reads CSASLLAGDLTDTQYF. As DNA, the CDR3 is TGCAGTGCTAGTTTACTAGCGGGGGACCTCACAGATACGCAGTATTTT.

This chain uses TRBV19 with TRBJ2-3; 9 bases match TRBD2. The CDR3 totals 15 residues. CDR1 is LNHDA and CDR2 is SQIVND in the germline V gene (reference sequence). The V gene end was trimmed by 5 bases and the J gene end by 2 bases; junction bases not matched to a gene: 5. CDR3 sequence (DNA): TGTGCCAGTAGTCCGATAGCGGGGGCCACAGATACGCAGTATTTT. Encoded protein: CASSPIAGATDTQYF.

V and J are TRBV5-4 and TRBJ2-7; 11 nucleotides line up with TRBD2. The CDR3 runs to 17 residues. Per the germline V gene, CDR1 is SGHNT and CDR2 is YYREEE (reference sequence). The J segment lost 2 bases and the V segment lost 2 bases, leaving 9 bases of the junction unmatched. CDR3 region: CASSFHSGGAYAYEQYF. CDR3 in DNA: TGTGCCAGCAGCTTCCATAGCGGGGGGGCTTACGCCTACGAGCAGTACTTC.

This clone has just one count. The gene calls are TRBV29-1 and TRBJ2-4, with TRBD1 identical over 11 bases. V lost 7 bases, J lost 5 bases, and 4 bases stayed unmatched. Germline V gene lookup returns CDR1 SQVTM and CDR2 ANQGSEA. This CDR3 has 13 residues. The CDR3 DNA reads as TGCAGCGGAAGGGGACAGGGGGAAAACATTCAGTACTTC. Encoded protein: CSGRGQGENIQYF.